What follows are 19 T cell receptor beta chains derived from one specimen sequenced in a study of T-cell memory formation after mild COVID-19. TCRdb called the 5' RACE reads again in MiXCR, with one record for every CDR3 protein. Here the sample spans 260,000 or so distinct CDR3 sequences, roughly 17% being singletons. Sequences were obtained from PBMCs or a T cell subset sorted from them (not recorded which). Every receptor here comes from a man between 18 and 35 years old who had mild COVID-19 (a few samples of this study predate the infection). Cell type and time point are not known.

This clonotype was picked up one time. The J gene is TRBJ2-7, the V gene TRBV6-6; D perhaps matches TRBD1 (5 bases). Germline lookup yields CDR1 MNHNY and CDR2 SVGAGI (reference sequence). CDR3 size: 14 residues. With 0 bases removed from V and 5 bases from J, the gap between germline ends came to 11 bases. CDR3 sequence (DNA): TGTGCCAGCAGTTACTCTTCAGGGTTGGACGAGCAGTACGTC. Translated: CASSYSSGLDEQYV.

This sequence joins TRBV2 and TRBJ2-5; tentatively, D is TRBD2 (6 bases). Germline V gives CDR1 SNHLY, CDR2 FYNNEI. This CDR3 has 15 amino acids. V lost 7 bases and J lost 2, with 17 bases in between. CDR3 in DNA: TGTGCCAGCAAGCGGGTGGGGGACTGGCAAGAGACCCAGTACTTC. Residues: CASKRVGDWQETQYF.

This clonotype was found many times. CDR3 nucleotides: TGTGCCAGCAGCTCAGGGGGTGGGGACACTGAAGCTTTCTTT. It is translated as CASSSGGGDTEAFF. The V call is TRBV5-8, the J call TRBJ1-1; 7 nucleotides line up with TRBD1. V was clipped by 3 bases and J by 3 bases; unmatched bases: 5. CDR1 and CDR2 from the germline V gene are SGHTS and YDEGEE. The CDR3 spans 14 residues.

This clonotype turned up a few times. This sequence joins TRBV5-1 and TRBJ2-7, with unresolved D. The germline gives CDR1 SGHRS, CDR2 YFSETQ. The germline V and J ends were trimmed by 7 bases and 6 bases, with 20 bases remaining between them. This CDR3 is 14 amino acids long. The CDR3 nucleotides are TGCGCCAGCTGTACGGGCGGAAGTGTTGGCGAGCAGTACTTC. Translation: CASCTGGSVGEQYF.

The chain joins TRBV12-3 or TRBV12-4 to TRBJ1-5; no definite D call. V lost 2 bases to trimming and J lost 4 bases, with 9 bases between them. CDR3 length: 14 residues. The CDR3 sequence is CASSLNPLNQPQHF. CDR3 DNA: TGTGCCAGCAGTTTAAACCCCCTTAATCAGCCCCAGCATTTT.

V usage is TRBV6-5 and J usage is TRBJ1-3, with D unresolved. CDR3 size: 14 residues. Looked up from germline, CDR1 is MNHEY and CDR2 is SVGAGI. V was clipped by 5 bases and J by 0 bases, with 8 bases between them. In DNA form, the CDR3 reads TGTGCCAGCAGTATGACAATCTCTGGAAACACCATATATTTT. Translation: CASSMTISGNTIYF.

The chain joins TRBV7-8 to TRBJ1-5, with D tentatively TRBD1 (5 bases). The V gene lost 5 bases and the J gene lost 6 bases, with 14 bases spanning the gap. The CDR3 is 14 residues long. Germline assignment: CDR1 SGHVS and CDR2 FQNEAQ. The CDR3 DNA reads as TGTGCCAGCAGCCGTGCGGGGGAGGGTCAGCCCCAGCATTTT. This sequence encodes CASSRAGEGQPQHF.

The chain couples TRBV5-6 to TRBJ2-4; tentatively, D is TRBD1 (6 bases). Germline V CDR1 and CDR2: SGHDT, YYEEEE. Between the trimmed V and J ends, which lost 4 bases and 6 bases, there was a span of 17 bases. This CDR3 region has 15 residues. The chain's CDR3 is CASSPHHRDGNIQYF. For the CDR3, the DNA is TGTGCCAGCAGCCCCCATCACAGGGACGGAAACATTCAGTACTTC.

This clonotype was recorded a few times. The chain employs TRBV5-6 and TRBJ1-2; 8 positions agree with TRBD1. CDR1 SGHDT and CDR2 YYEEEE come from the germline V gene. The CDR3 consists of 14 residues. Unmatched junction bases numbered 11, after V lost 3 bases and J lost 10 bases. The CDR3 nucleotides are TGTGCCAGCAGCTCCCCCAGGGGGCCCATCGCCTACACCTTC. Its translation: CASSSPRGPIAYTF. The whole variable domain, filled in from reference TRBV5-6 and TRBJ1-2, reads DAGVTQSPTHLIKTRGQQVTLRCSPKSGHDTVSWYQQALGQGPQFIFQYYEEEERQRGNFPDRFSGHQFPNYSSELNVNALLLGDSALYLCASSSPRGPIAYTFGSGTRLTVV.

This clonotype has only a few counts. The chain is built from TRBV5-1 and TRBJ2-3; TRBD1 aligns across 7 bases. With V trimmed by 2 bases and J by 6 bases, 9 bases remained unmatched. The CDR3 has 15 residues. Germline V lookup: CDR1 SGHRS, CDR2 YFSETQ. Here the CDR3 reads CASSFEGAHADTQYF. CDR3 coding DNA: TGCGCCAGCAGCTTCGAGGGGGCGCATGCCGATACGCAGTATTTT.

There are a few counts of this clonotype. V is TRBV10-3 and J is TRBJ2-7; possibly TRBD2 for D (7 bases). Germline CDR1 reads ENHRY; CDR2 reads SYGVKD. The length of the CDR3 is 14 residues. The V and J ends lost 3 bases and 7 bases respectively, with 16 bases between them. The CDR3 sequence: CAISDPGGAGEQYV. CDR3 coding DNA: TGTGCCATCAGTGACCCGGGGGGCGCGGGGGAGCAGTACGTC.

This chain links TRBV5-1 with TRBJ1-5; unclear D gene. CDR3 length: 15 residues. The V gene lost 0 bases and the J gene lost 2 bases, with 9 bases spanning the gap. Germline V gene lookup returns CDR1 SGHRS and CDR2 YFSETQ. DNA of the CDR3: TGCGCCAGCAGCTTGGGACTCCAGGGCAATCAGCCCCAGCATTTT. Protein sequence: CASSLGLQGNQPQHF. The full variable domain, completed using reference TRBV5-1 and TRBJ1-5, is KAGVTQTPRYLIKTRGQQVTLSCSPISGHRSVSWYQQTPGQGLQFLFEYFSETQRNKGNFPGRFSGRQFSNSRSEMNVSTLELGDSALYLCASSLGLQGNQPQHFGDGTRLSIL.

In this sample, this clonotype turned up a few times. This sequence joins TRBV20-1 and TRBJ2-6; D might be TRBD1 or TRBD2, each matching 5 bases. The CDR3 is 17 amino acids. Trimming stripped 0 bases from V and 2 bases from J, with 14 bases between. Germline V gene lookup returns CDR1 DFQATT and CDR2 SNEGSKA (reference sequence). CDR3 loop: CSARDGGFSPGANVLTF. CDR3 in DNA: TGCAGTGCTAGAGATGGGGGATTTTCGCCTGGGGCCAACGTCCTGACTTTC.

The DNA of the CDR3 is TGCAGCGTTTGGGGACTAGCGGGGCTAGATACGCAGTATTTT. It is translated as CSVWGLAGLDTQYF. J is TRBJ2-3 and V is TRBV29-1; 13 nucleotides agree with TRBD2. V trimming: 5 bases; J trimming: 5 bases; junction bases outside the gene matches: 4. Per the germline V gene, CDR1 is SQVTM and CDR2 is ANQGSEA. The CDR3 is made up of 14 amino acids.

The chain uses TRBV28 and TRBJ1-2; weak D call: TRBD1 (6 bases). Germline V lookup: CDR1 MDHEN, CDR2 SYDVKM. The CDR3 contains 13 residues. With 7 bases removed from V and 6 bases from J, the gap between germline ends came to 15 bases. CDR3 sequence: CASTVNRVHGYTF. As DNA, the CDR3 is TGTGCCAGCACCGTTAACAGGGTCCATGGCTACACCTTC.

V is TRBV20-1 and J is TRBJ1-1; D is perhaps TRBD1 (6 bases). The CDR3 length is 12 residues. V was trimmed by 3 bases and J by 1 base, leaving 6 bases between them. Germline V gives CDR1 DFQATT, CDR2 SNEGSKA (reference sequence). The CDR3: CSARGQNTEAFF. The CDR3 DNA reads as TGCAGTGCTAGGGGACAGAACACTGAAGCTTTCTTT.

There are a few counts of this clonotype. The rearrangement uses TRBV6-5 and TRBJ2-7, with 7 nucleotides matching TRBD2. V trimming: 8 bases; J trimming: 3 bases; junction bases outside the gene matches: 7. Germline V CDR1 and CDR2: MNHEY, SVGAGI. The CDR3 contains 13 residues. CDR3 in amino acids: CASGGDKGYEQYF. The CDR3, as DNA: TGTGCCAGCGGGGGGGATAAAGGCTACGAGCAGTACTTC.

This clonotype was recorded many times. V gene TRBV15 combines with J gene TRBJ2-2, with TRBD1 identical over 8 bases. J gave up 7 bases and V 2 bases, and 3 bases lay outside the gene matches. This CDR3 comprises 14 residues. Germline V CDR1 and CDR2: LNHNV, YYDKDF (reference sequence). The CDR3 DNA reads as TGTGCCACCAGCAGACAGGGGGCCATCGGGGAGCTGTTTTTT. Translating gives CATSRQGAIGELFF.

There are a few counts of this clonotype. The rearrangement joins TRBV28 to TRBJ1-5; D possibly corresponds to TRBD1 (5 bases). This CDR3 has 15 residues. The germline V gene encodes CDR1 MDHEN and CDR2 SYDVKM. V was shortened by 2 bases and J by 4 bases, with 12 bases between the two germline ends. CDR3 in amino acids: CASSLGRASNQPQHF. The CDR3 nucleotides read TGTGCCAGCAGTTTAGGCAGGGCCTCTAATCAGCCCCAGCATTTT.